This entry lists 21 T cell receptor beta chains sequenced from one sample in a study of OX40 agonist ivuxolimab in advanced cancers. TCRdb keeps only in-frame clones here, not all; method: immunoSEQ multiplex PCR. The sample yields 65,000 to 95,000 clones, roughly 90% seen once. Sample: CD4+ or CD8+ T cells sorted from blood, taken in a trial of the OX40 agonist ivuxolimab. These TCRs come from an adult with an advanced solid tumor such as melanoma, head and neck, liver or kidney cancer.

The CDR3 bases are TGTGCCAGCGGACTAGCGGGAGACTACGAGCAGTACTTC. Amino acid sequence: CASGLAGDYEQYF. The chain couples TRBV28 to TRBJ2-7, with 13 positions matching TRBD2. CDR3 length: 13 residues. Germline trimming cut 8 bases from V and 3 bases from J; bases unmatched to any gene: 1. Per the germline V gene, CDR1 is MDHEN and CDR2 is SYDVKM.

The count of this clone is one. The J gene is TRBJ1-1, the V gene TRBV27; D is unclear. Germline loops: CDR1 MNHEY, CDR2 SMNVEV (reference sequence). V was trimmed by 4 bases and J by 5 bases, leaving 8 bases between them. The CDR3 is 12 amino acids. The CDR3 here is CASSSRGTEAFF. In DNA, the CDR3 is TGTGCCAGCAGTTCTCGTGGGACTGAAGCTTTCTTT.

The chain combines TRBV7-2 with TRBJ2-5, with a tentative D call TRBD1 (6 bases). Germline CDR1 SGHTA, CDR2 FQGNSA. The CDR3 totals 14 residues. Trimming removed 3 bases from V and 5 bases from J, with 13 bases in between. The CDR3 sequence is CASSLYRVGETQYF. The CDR3 bases are TGTGCCAGCAGCTTGTACAGGGTAGGCGAGACCCAGTACTTC.

This sequence joins TRBV7-9 and TRBJ1-3, with D uncertain. Germline V gene lookup returns CDR1 SEHNR and CDR2 FQNEAQ (reference sequence). CDR3 length: 15 amino acids. Trimming stripped 5 bases from V and 5 bases from J, with 16 bases between. This CDR3 reads CASSPEVGSRNTIYF. CDR3 coding DNA: TGTGCCAGCAGCCCAGAGGTGGGGTCACGAAACACCATATATTTT.

The chain has TRBV15 and TRBJ2-5; 9 bases agree with TRBD2. Germline CDR1 and CDR2: LNHNV and YYDKDF (reference sequence). CDR3 length: 16 residues. V shed 5 bases, J shed 4 bases, and the junction held 11 bases outside the gene matches. CDR3: CATSRGAKAGGETQYF. CDR3 bases: TGTGCCACCAGCCGAGGGGCGAAAGCGGGGGGAGAGACCCAGTACTTC.

The rearrangement links TRBV28 to TRBJ2-7, with D possibly TRBD2 on 6 matching bases. This CDR3 contains 16 residues. The V and J ends lost 5 bases and 0 bases respectively, with 17 bases between them. Germline CDR1 reads MDHEN; CDR2 reads SYDVKM. The CDR3, as DNA: TGTGCCAGCAGTGCCCTAGGCGCGGGGAGCTCCTACGAGCAGTACTTC. Residues: CASSALGAGSSYEQYF.

V and J are TRBV28 and TRBJ2-7, with a tentative D call TRBD2 (5 bases). The CDR3 loop spans 14 amino acids. With 2 bases removed from V and 2 bases from J, the gap between germline ends came to 10 bases. Germline V gene sequence: CDR1 MDHEN, CDR2 SYDVKM. CDR3: CASSLGGRAYEQYF. The CDR3, as DNA: TGTGCCAGCAGTTTAGGAGGTCGCGCCTACGAGCAGTACTTC.

The chain carries TRBV4-1 and TRBJ2-1; D may be TRBD1 (6 bases). The CDR3 spans 16 residues. V lost 2 bases to trimming and J lost 4 bases, with 15 bases between them. Germline V gene sequence: CDR1 MGHRA, CDR2 YSYEKL. The CDR3 is CASSQHRLQGYNEQFF. CDR3 coding DNA: TGCGCCAGCAGCCAACATAGATTACAGGGATACAATGAGCAGTTCTTC.

V usage is TRBV11-2 and J usage is TRBJ2-6; D is uncertain. Per the germline V gene, CDR1 is SGHAT and CDR2 is FQNNGV. This CDR3 region has 15 residues. V lost 8 bases and J 2 bases, leaving 13 bases between the germline ends. CDR3 region: CASRPPTAGANVLTF. CDR3 nucleotides: TGTGCCAGCCGGCCACCCACCGCTGGGGCCAACGTCCTGACTTTC.

V and J are TRBV2 and TRBJ2-3, with no clear D. The V end lost 7 bases, the J end lost 6 bases, and 17 bases lay between the germline ends. Looked up from germline, CDR1 is SNHLY and CDR2 is FYNNEI. The CDR3 extends over 14 amino acids. In DNA, the CDR3 is TGTGCCAGCACCCTCGAGCGAGCTGTGGATACGCAGTATTTT. Protein: CASTLERAVDTQYF.

This chain joins TRBV7-9 and TRBJ2-5, with 8 bases fitting TRBD2. This CDR3 has 16 residues. Looked up from germline, CDR1 is SEHNR and CDR2 is FQNEAQ (reference sequence). The V segment lost 7 bases and the J segment 5 bases; nucleotides outside the gene matches: 15. CDR3 amino acids: CASTEPRAGGTETQYF. The CDR3, as DNA: TGTGCCAGCACCGAACCACGGGCGGGGGGAACCGAGACCCAGTACTTC.

This chain joins TRBV5-4 and TRBJ2-5; 8 bases are shared with TRBD1. Germline V gene lookup returns CDR1 SGHNT and CDR2 YYREEE (reference sequence). The CDR3 length is 13 residues. J lost 4 bases, V lost 4 bases, and 3 bases had no gene match. The CDR3 sequence is CASSGQGPETQYF. CDR3 sequence (DNA): TGTGCCAGCAGCGGACAGGGCCCAGAGACCCAGTACTTC.

The rearrangement links TRBV19 to TRBJ1-3; D perhaps matches TRBD1 (6 bases). This CDR3 spans 14 amino acids. The germline V gene has CDR1 LNHDA and CDR2 SQIVND (reference sequence). V lost 5 bases, J lost 3 bases, and 11 bases lay in between. The DNA for the CDR3 is TGTGCCAGTAGTTATGGGGGCGATGGAAACACCATATATTTT. This codes for CASSYGGDGNTIYF.

This clone was counted between two and nine times. V and J are TRBV27 and TRBJ2-2, with 9 bases that match TRBD1. The CDR3 has 17 amino acids. CDR1 is MNHEY, CDR2 SMNVEV, per germline (reference sequence). The ends lost 1 base at V and 4 bases at J; junction bases unmatched: 7. CDR3 protein: CASSLYSGQGSTGELFF. As DNA, the CDR3 is TGTGCCAGCAGTTTATACTCCGGACAGGGGAGCACCGGGGAGCTGTTTTTT.

The CDR3 spells CASSQRETSGGAYEQYF. DNA of the CDR3: TGCGCCAGCAGCCAACGGGAGACTAGCGGGGGGGCCTACGAGCAGTACTTC. The genes are TRBV4-1 and TRBJ2-7, with TRBD2 matching over 14 bases. V dropped 2 bases and J dropped 2; count of bases not matched to a gene: 5. CDR1 is MGHRA, CDR2 YSYEKL, per germline. This CDR3 spans 17 amino acids.

The chain combines TRBV28 with TRBJ2-3; 7 bases match TRBD1. CDR1 MDHEN and CDR2 SYDVKM come from the germline V gene. This CDR3 is 14 amino acids long. The junction had 7 bases not matched to a gene; V was cut back by 8 bases and J by 2 bases. CDR3 nucleotide sequence: TGTGCCAGCGCGACAGGGCAAGACACAGATACGCAGTATTTT. It yields the protein CASATGQDTDTQYF.

J is TRBJ1-6 and V is TRBV6-6; 7 bases agree with TRBD1. The CDR3 is 14 amino acids. CDR1 and CDR2 from the germline V gene are MNHNY and SVGAGI (reference sequence). J was trimmed by 10 bases and V by 7 bases; bases with no gene match: 10. This CDR3 is CASIQGGSGSPLHF. The CDR3 DNA reads TGTGCCAGCATCCAGGGGGGAAGTGGATCACCCCTCCACTTT.

The chain joins TRBV7-8 to TRBJ2-5, with D perhaps matching TRBD1 or TRBD2 (5 bases each). The last part of the DNA fits TRBJ2-7 better; the J call may be wrong. The CDR3 loop spans 14 amino acids. Germline CDR1 and CDR2: SGHVS and FQNEAQ. The CDR3 region is CASSSWGSSYEQYF. CDR3 coding DNA: TGTGCCAGCAGCTCTTGGGGGAGCTCCTACGAGCAGTACTTC.

The CDR3 spells CASSFKFGGWDTQYF. The CDR3 nucleotides are TGTGCCAGCAGCTTCAAGTTTGGGGGGTGGGATACGCAGTATTTT. The chain joins TRBV11-2 to TRBJ2-3, with D possibly being TRBD2 (6 bases). This CDR3 has 15 amino acids. The V and J ends lost 3 bases and 6 bases respectively, with 16 bases between them. CDR1 and CDR2 from the germline V gene are SGHAT and FQNNGV.

The chain employs TRBV6-5 and TRBJ1-3; no clear D gene. The CDR3 has 13 residues. Germline lookup yields CDR1 MNHEY and CDR2 SVGAGI. Trimming took 2 bases from V and 4 from J, leaving 6 bases between them. The CDR3 protein is CASSYMGGNTIYF. The DNA for the CDR3 is TGTGCCAGCAGTTACATGGGAGGAAACACCATATATTTT.

The CDR3: CASSRDRGLYEQYF. In DNA form, the CDR3 reads TGTGCCAGCAGCCGCGACAGGGGGCTGTACGAGCAGTACTTC. The J gene is TRBJ2-5, the V gene TRBV5-4; 10 bases fit TRBD1. The last part of the DNA fits TRBJ2-7 better; the J call may be wrong. The CDR3 runs to 14 residues. CDR1 SGHNT and CDR2 YYREEE come from the germline V gene (reference sequence).